This T cell receptor beta chain was retrieved from a study of T cells in Graves' hyperthyroidism and ophthalmopathy. Notes on the study in general: Within blood appeared most thyroid clonotypes that had expanded above 0.001.

Researchers amplified the TCR beta CDR3 regions from RNA transcripts. RT-PCR in the first round (using the HTBI primer set) targeted the TCR CDR3. TCRdb fed the multiplex PCR reads into MiXCR, producing one record per CDR3 protein. The data show some 550,000 distinct CDR3 sequences, less than 25% seen once. Regarding this clonotype: Its antigen is not identified.

Graves' hyperthyroidism was deemed stable given no ophthalmopathy progression within 18 months. Every diagnosis used clinical symptoms, serum thyroxine and TRAb, thyroid ultrasound and orbital computed tomography. It was 8.5 to 10 ml of fresh peripheral blood that supplied the PBMCs. The CDR3 totals 17 residues. CDR1 and CDR2 (germline): SGHVS, FQNEAQ. The V and J ends lost 1 base and 1 base, in that order; junction bases with no gene match: 5. The gene calls are TRBV7-8 and TRBJ2-2; 8 nucleotides line up with TRBD2. Source material: blood. The sequence was obtained from a man between 18 and 29 years old with Graves' hyperthyroidism. In DNA, the CDR3 is TGTGCCAGCAGCTTAGTGCGGGGGGCGAAGAACACCGGGGAGCTGTTTTTT. Protein product: CASSLVRGAKNTGELFF.